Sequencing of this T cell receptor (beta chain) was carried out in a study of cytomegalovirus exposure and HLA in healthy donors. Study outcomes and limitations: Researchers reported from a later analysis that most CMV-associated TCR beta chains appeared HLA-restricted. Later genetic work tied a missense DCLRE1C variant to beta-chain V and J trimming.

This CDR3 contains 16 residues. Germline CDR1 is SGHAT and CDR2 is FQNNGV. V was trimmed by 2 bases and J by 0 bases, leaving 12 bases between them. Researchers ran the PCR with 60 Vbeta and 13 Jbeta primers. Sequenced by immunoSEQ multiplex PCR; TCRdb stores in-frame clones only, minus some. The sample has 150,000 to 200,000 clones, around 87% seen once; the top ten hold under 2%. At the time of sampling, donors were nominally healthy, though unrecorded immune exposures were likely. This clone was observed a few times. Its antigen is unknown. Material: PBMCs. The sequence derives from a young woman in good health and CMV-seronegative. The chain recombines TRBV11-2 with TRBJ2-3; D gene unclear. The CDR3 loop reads CASSLRHLLSTDTQYF. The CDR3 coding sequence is TGTGCCAGCAGCTTAAGACACCTTCTTAGCACAGATACGCAGTATTTT.